This is a list of T cell receptor beta chains from one sample in a study of blood T cell repertoires in COVID-19. Using immunoSEQ multiplex PCR, the repertoire was profiled, and TCRdb retains in-frame clones only, with some absent. Of some 290,000 clones listed, about 88% are singletons. The specimen was peripheral blood. These receptors were collected from a man in his late teens or twenties with active or convalescent COVID-19. CDR3s include the opening cysteine and the closing phenylalanine or tryptophan. D genes are given only for firm matches. Size tells how often a clone was seen (once, few, many) or the class of an expanded clone, and some rows leave it out.

>TRBD1|-|TRBV4-2|TRBJ2-7
CASSQTRGQREQYF
TGTGCCAGCAGCCAAACCAGGGGGCAACGCGAGCAGTACTTC
>-|-|TRBV6-4|TRBJ1-2
CASRTSGRERYGYTF
TGTGCCAGCAGGACCTCGGGCAGGGAAAGGTATGGCTACACCTTC
>-|few|TRBV27|TRBJ2-1
CASSPGGTLNEQFF
TGTGCCAGCAGCCCGGGCGGGACGTTGAATGAGCAGTTCTTC
>TRBD2|once|TRBV27|TRBJ2-1
CASSPLKRGYNEQFF
TGTGCCAGCAGCCCCCTGAAGCGGGGGTACAATGAGCAGTTCTTC
>TRBD1|-|TRBV4-2|TRBJ2-5
CASSQTGTEETQYF
TGTGCCAGCAGCCAAACCGGGACAGAAGAGACCCAGTACTTC
>-|-|TRBV7-6|TRBJ2-1
CASSLPTGNSAEQFF
TGTGCCAGCAGCTTACCGACGGGGAACTCGGCTGAGCAGTTCTTC
>-|-|TRBV9|TRBJ2-3
CASSVVRGDTQYF
TGTGCCAGCAGCGTGGTAAGGGGAGATACGCAGTATTTT
>TRBD2|-|TRBV5-1|TRBJ2-7
CASSLEAGGPGQYF
TGCGCCAGCAGCTTGGAGGCGGGAGGGCCTGGGCAGTACTTC
>-|few|TRBV6-5|TRBJ1-2
CASRAGLYGYTF
TGTGCCAGCAGGGCAGGTCTTTATGGCTACACCTTC
>-|once|TRBV3-1/TRBV3-2|TRBJ1-6
CASSQGGHTENSPLHF
TGTGCCAGCAGCCAAGGGGGGCACACGGAAAATTCACCCCTCCACTTT
>-|-|TRBV5-1|TRBJ2-7
CASSLTALTYEQYF
TGCGCCAGCAGCTTGACAGCACTCACCTACGAGCAGTACTTC
>TRBD2|-|TRBV27|TRBJ2-7
CARTRSLAGGNYEQYF
TGTGCCAGAACGAGGAGTCTAGCGGGGGGGAACTACGAGCAGTACTTC
>-|-|TRBV6-5|TRBJ2-7
CASSYSTGASHEQYF
TGTGCCAGCAGTTACTCGACGGGAGCATCCCACGAGCAGTACTTC
>TRBD1|-|TRBV19|TRBJ2-2
CASSIGAGGTGELFF
TGTGCCAGTAGTATAGGCGCAGGGGGCACCGGGGAGCTGTTTTTT
>-|once|TRBV29-1|TRBJ1-3
CSVARGNTIYF
TGCAGCGTTGCCAGGGGAAACACCATATATTTT
>-|-|TRBV3-1/TRBV3-2|TRBJ2-1
CASSQDWRGVYNEQFF
TGTGCCAGCAGCCAAGATTGGCGGGGAGTATACAATGAGCAGTTCTTC
>TRBD1|-|TRBV5-1|TRBJ1-1
CASTRGVNTEAFF
TGCGCCAGCACCAGGGGGGTTAACACTGAAGCTTTCTTT
>TRBD1|-|TRBV5-1|TRBJ1-4
CASSLDRGDEKLFF
TGCGCCAGCAGCTTGGACAGGGGGGATGAAAAACTGTTTTTT
>TRBD2|-|TRBV18|TRBJ2-5
CASSPRLAGTETQYF
TGTGCCAGCTCACCACGACTAGCGGGAACAGAGACCCAGTACTTC
>-|-|TRBV19|TRBJ1-1
CASTALDRRYTEAFF
TGTGCCAGTACCGCCTTGGACAGACGGTACACTGAAGCTTTCTTT
>-|-|TRBV11-3|TRBJ2-3
CASSLDVGGGATDTQYF
TGTGCCAGCAGCTTAGATGTCGGCGGCGGGGCCACAGATACGCAGTATTTT
>TRBD1|-|TRBV6-5|TRBJ2-7
CASRGQGGSYEQYF
TGTGCCAGCAGAGGACAGGGAGGCTCCTACGAGCAGTACTTC
>-|few|TRBV2|TRBJ1-5
CASTGMDFSNQPQHF
TGTGCCAGCACGGGGATGGATTTTAGCAATCAGCCCCAGCATTTT
>-|-|TRBV2|TRBJ2-1
CASAAGLVNEQFF
TGTGCCAGCGCGGCGGGGCTAGTCAATGAGCAGTTCTTC
>-|-|TRBV30|TRBJ1-1
CAWSRSRANTEAFF
TGTGCCTGGAGCCGATCCAGGGCGAACACTGAAGCTTTCTTT
>TRBD1|-|TRBV27|TRBJ1-6
CASSVTGFSNSPLHF
TGTGCCAGCAGTGTGACAGGGTTTTCCAATTCACCCCTCCACTTT
>-|-|TRBV5-4|TRBJ2-2
CASSPTGHLNTGELFF
TGTGCCAGCAGCCCTACGGGACACCTGAACACCGGGGAGCTGTTTTTT
>-|-|TRBV13|TRBJ2-7
CASSPTRQGGEQYF
TGTGCCAGCAGCCCCACGCGGCAGGGGGGAGAGCAGTACTTC
>TRBD1|-|TRBV28|TRBJ1-5
CASSSVGQGMVGNQPQHF
TGTGCCAGCAGTTCCGTTGGACAGGGGATGGTGGGCAATCAGCCCCAGCATTTT
>-|once|TRBV5-1|TRBJ1-2
CASSLAPSYGYTF
TGCGCCAGCAGCTTGGCCCCGTCCTATGGCTACACCTTC
>-|-|TRBV19|TRBJ1-5
CASSRGGYSNQPQHF
TGTGCCAGTAGTAGGGGAGGGTATAGCAATCAGCCCCAGCATTTT
>-|-|TRBV9|TRBJ2-3
CASSVLTDTQYF
TGTGCCAGCAGCGTCCTCACAGATACGCAGTATTTT
>-|-|TRBV7-2|TRBJ2-1
CASSSTTSYNEQFF
TGTGCCAGCAGCTCGACTACTTCCTACAATGAGCAGTTCTTC
>-|once|TRBV6-7|TRBJ2-7
CAKIPGRPRDDEQYF
TGTGCCAAAATCCCCGGGAGACCTAGAGACGACGAGCAGTACTTC
>-|-|TRBV6-6|TRBJ1-3
CASSYSIQASGNTIYF
TGTGCCAGCAGTTACTCAATCCAGGCATCTGGAAACACCATATATTTT
>TRBD1|-|TRBV2|TRBJ1-4
CASSWGRGLGTNEKLFF
TGTGCCAGCAGTTGGGGCAGGGGGCTGGGAACTAATGAAAAACTGTTTTTT
>TRBD2|-|TRBV4-2|TRBJ2-3
CASSQAARGEGFTDTQYF
TGTGCCAGCAGCCAAGCAGCTCGAGGGGAGGGTTTCACAGATACGCAGTATTTT
>TRBD2|-|TRBV29-1|TRBJ2-1
CSVEGAGGPVNEQFF
TGCAGCGTTGAGGGCGCGGGAGGGCCGGTCAATGAGCAGTTCTTC
>TRBD2|-|TRBV14|TRBJ2-7
CASSQTSSSYEQYF
TGTGCCAGCAGTCAGACTAGCTCCTCCTACGAGCAGTACTTC
>-|once|TRBV6-5|TRBJ1-6
CASSLGQGYSPLHF
TGTGCCAGCAGTTTAGGCCAGGGCTATTCACCCCTCCACTTT
>TRBD1|once|TRBV5-1|TRBJ2-1
CASSLQGASYNEQFF
TGCGCCAGCAGCTTACAGGGGGCCTCCTACAATGAGCAGTTCTTC
>TRBD2|once|TRBV7-8|TRBJ2-7
CASSLGDPSWGGYEQYF
TGTGCCAGCAGCTTAGGGGACCCGTCCTGGGGGGGTTACGAGCAGTACTTC